Below are 2 T cell receptor beta chains sequenced from a single sample in a study of cytomegalovirus exposure and HLA in healthy donors. PCR involved 60 Vbeta and 13 Jbeta primers. Using immunoSEQ multiplex PCR, the repertoire was profiled, and TCRdb retains in-frame clones only, with some absent. The repertoire holds around 140,000 clones, with roughly 70% as singletons. Sequenced: PBMCs. The source of these receptors is a woman aged 55-70 years in good health and CMV-seropositive.

This clone was detected only a few times. This chain joins TRBV2 and TRBJ2-3; TRBD2 matches 7 bases. The CDR3 has 16 amino acids. Losses at the gene ends were 7 bases for V and 1 base for J; bases not matched to a gene: 11. Per the germline V gene, CDR1 is SNHLY and CDR2 is FYNNEI. CDR3 bases: TGTGCCAGCAAGGTCTTGGCGGGAGTAGGCACAGATACGCAGTATTTT. It codes for CASKVLAGVGTDTQYF.

The chain combines TRBV6-5 with TRBJ2-7; a possible D gene is TRBD1 (6 bases). This CDR3 has 16 residues. V lost 0 bases and J 5 bases, leaving 17 bases between the germline ends. Germline CDR1 MNHEY, CDR2 SVGAGI. The CDR3 region has the DNA TGTGCCAGCAGTTACTCTCTCATTCGACAGGCCGACGAGCAGTACTTC. It translates to CASSYSLIRQADEQYF.